This T cell receptor (beta chain) came from a study of blood T cell repertoires in COVID-19. At the level of the study: The samples span acute and convalescent COVID-19 from the United States, Italy and Spain. Sources were T cells, B-cell-depleted T cells, or PBMCs; the material itself was cDNA or gDNA.

Methods used by the authors: Amplification from reference gene primers served as the basis for estimated nucleated cell counts. Libraries were prepared by immunoSEQ multiplex PCR; TCRdb keeps only in-frame clonotypes and omits some of them. The V and J calls and clone size come from that table; D and trimming were worked out from the DNA. The table records some 390,000 clones, about 90% of them present only once. Germline trimming cut 4 bases from V and 2 bases from J; bases unmatched to any gene: 8. CDR1 and CDR2 from the germline V gene are GTSNPN and SVGIG (reference sequence). The CDR3 has 14 residues. Those enrolled in Seattle joined during active infection and were followed longitudinally afterward.

The sequencing input was peripheral blood. This clonotype originated in a woman aged 55-70 years with COVID-19, enrolled during active disease. The chain uses TRBV30 and TRBJ2-7; 7 bases align to TRBD1. This CDR3 is CAWTLGDRPYEQYF. The DNA for the CDR3 is TGTGCCTGGACCCTGGGGGACAGACCCTACGAGCAGTACTTC.